This is a list of T cell receptor beta chains from one sample in a study of T cells in Graves' hyperthyroidism and ophthalmopathy. TCRdb re-called the multiplex PCR reads with MiXCR, one entry per CDR3 protein. The repertoire holds around 400,000 distinct CDR3 sequences, 13% seen once, with roughly 9.2% in the top ten. Sequencing was done on a sample of blood. The receptors were gathered from a young woman with Graves' hyperthyroidism. The CDR3 runs from the conserved cysteine through the conserved F or W. D genes are given only for firm matches. The listing skips clone size in some rows; elsewhere it reads once, few, many or a size class.

clone_size: few
cdr3_length: 14
j_call: TRBJ2-7
v_call: TRBV7-2
d_call: .
cdr3_aa: CASSFVDSNYEQYF
cdr3_nt: TGTGCCAGCAGCTTCGTGGACTCAAACTACGAGCAGTACTTC

clone_size: .
cdr3_length: 16
j_call: TRBJ1-1
v_call: TRBV7-6
d_call: .
cdr3_aa: CASSLGSLRRGTEAFF
cdr3_nt: TGTGCCAGCAGCTTAGGGAGCCTCAGGAGAGGGACTGAAGCTTTCTTT

clone_size: many
cdr3_length: 13
j_call: TRBJ1-6
v_call: TRBV11-2
d_call: .
cdr3_aa: CASSLGRYAPLHF
cdr3_nt: TGTGCCAGCAGCTTAGGCCGTTATGCACCCCTCCACTTT

clone_size: many
cdr3_length: 15
j_call: TRBJ1-1
v_call: TRBV5-1
d_call: .
cdr3_aa: CASSLGTTTLAEAFF
cdr3_nt: TGCGCCAGCAGCTTGGGGACGACGACCTTGGCTGAAGCTTTCTTT

clone_size: .
cdr3_length: 14
j_call: TRBJ2-2
v_call: TRBV10-1
d_call: TRBD1
cdr3_aa: CAGRAGGSGGELFF
cdr3_nt: TGCGCCGGCAGAGCAGGGGGCAGTGGCGGGGAGCTGTTTTTT

clone_size: many
cdr3_length: 15
j_call: TRBJ2-7
v_call: TRBV5-6
d_call: .
cdr3_aa: CASSTWGVRIYEQYF
cdr3_nt: TGTGCCAGCAGCACATGGGGGGTTCGGATCTACGAGCAGTACTTC

clone_size: many
cdr3_length: 15
j_call: TRBJ1-2
v_call: TRBV5-1
d_call: .
cdr3_aa: CASSLADSRGYGYTF
cdr3_nt: TGCGCCAGCAGCTTGGCCGATAGTCGAGGCTATGGCTACACCTTC

clone_size: many
cdr3_length: 16
j_call: TRBJ2-3
v_call: TRBV11-1
d_call: .
cdr3_aa: CASSPPRRGVLDTQYF
cdr3_nt: TGTGCCAGCAGCCCCCCTAGGAGGGGCGTTTTGGATACGCAGTATTTT

clone_size: many
cdr3_length: 14
j_call: TRBJ1-1
v_call: TRBV28
d_call: .
cdr3_aa: CASSGKYRRAEAFF
cdr3_nt: TGTGCCAGCAGTGGTAAGTACCGTCGAGCTGAAGCTTTCTTT

clone_size: many
cdr3_length: 15
j_call: TRBJ2-3
v_call: TRBV10-3
d_call: .
cdr3_aa: CAISGPEEGDHTQYF
cdr3_nt: TGTGCCATCAGTGGGCCGGAGGAGGGCGACCATACGCAGTATTTT

clone_size: many
cdr3_length: 15
j_call: TRBJ2-3
v_call: TRBV5-1
d_call: .
cdr3_aa: CASSLSAGSTDTQYF
cdr3_nt: TGCGCCAGCAGCTTGTCGGCAGGGAGCACAGATACGCAGTATTTT

clone_size: few
cdr3_length: 13
j_call: TRBJ1-2
v_call: TRBV30
d_call: .
cdr3_aa: CAWSVPGDYGYTF
cdr3_nt: TGTGCCTGGAGTGTCCCCGGGGACTATGGCTACACCTTC

clone_size: many
cdr3_length: 14
j_call: TRBJ2-3
v_call: TRBV5-6
d_call: .
cdr3_aa: CASSLGGARDTQYF
cdr3_nt: TGTGCCAGCAGCTTGGGAGGTGCACGGGATACGCAGTATTTT

clone_size: many
cdr3_length: 15
j_call: TRBJ2-7
v_call: TRBV25-1
d_call: .
cdr3_aa: CASSDPARTSYEQYF
cdr3_nt: TGTGCCAGCAGTGACCCGGCCCGCACATCCTACGAGCAGTACTTC

clone_size: .
cdr3_length: 13
j_call: TRBJ2-5
v_call: TRBV27
d_call: .
cdr3_aa: CASSFRPQETQYF
cdr3_nt: TGTGCCAGCAGTTTCCGGCCTCAAGAGACCCAGTACTTC

clone_size: .
cdr3_length: 15
j_call: TRBJ1-4
v_call: TRBV2
d_call: TRBD1
cdr3_aa: CASTADRGTNEKLFF
cdr3_nt: TGTGCCAGCACCGCGGACAGGGGGACTAATGAAAAACTGTTTTTT

clone_size: .
cdr3_length: 15
j_call: TRBJ1-2
v_call: TRBV18
d_call: .
cdr3_aa: CASSPGPGPGDGYTF
cdr3_nt: TGTGCCAGCTCACCGGGACCGGGACCCGGGGATGGCTACACCTTC

clone_size: many
cdr3_length: 14
j_call: TRBJ2-5
v_call: TRBV5-1
d_call: TRBD1
cdr3_aa: CASSWGQPQETQYF
cdr3_nt: TGCGCCAGCAGCTGGGGACAGCCACAAGAGACCCAGTACTTC

clone_size: .
cdr3_length: 13
j_call: TRBJ2-7
v_call: TRBV6-2/TRBV6-3
d_call: .
cdr3_aa: CASLKDYSYEQYF
cdr3_nt: TGTGCCAGCTTAAAGGACTATTCCTACGAGCAGTACTTC

clone_size: few
cdr3_length: 15
j_call: TRBJ1-6
v_call: TRBV2
d_call: .
cdr3_aa: CASISTGPHNSPLHF
cdr3_nt: TGTGCCAGCATCTCCACAGGGCCCCATAATTCACCCCTCCACTTT

clone_size: many
cdr3_length: 13
j_call: TRBJ2-7
v_call: TRBV20-1
d_call: .
cdr3_aa: CSASDGLTYEQYF
cdr3_nt: TGCAGTGCTAGCGACGGACTCACCTACGAGCAGTACTTC

clone_size: many
cdr3_length: 15
j_call: TRBJ2-7
v_call: TRBV12-3/TRBV12-4
d_call: TRBD1
cdr3_aa: CASSFGQGNTDEQYF
cdr3_nt: TGTGCCAGCAGTTTCGGACAGGGAAATACCGACGAGCAGTACTTC

clone_size: many
cdr3_length: 16
j_call: TRBJ2-3
v_call: TRBV18
d_call: .
cdr3_aa: CASSPTSVRGTDTQYF
cdr3_nt: TGTGCCAGCTCCCCCACGAGCGTGAGAGGCACAGATACGCAGTATTTT

clone_size: few
cdr3_length: 13
j_call: TRBJ2-5
v_call: TRBV4-2
d_call: TRBD1
cdr3_aa: CASSTGVWETQYF
cdr3_nt: TGTGCCAGCAGTACAGGGGTTTGGGAGACCCAGTACTTC

clone_size: many
cdr3_length: 17
j_call: TRBJ1-1
v_call: TRBV28
d_call: .
cdr3_aa: CASSPRTGRNMNTEAFF
cdr3_nt: TGTGCCAGCAGTCCTAGGACGGGTAGGAACATGAACACTGAAGCTTTCTTT

clone_size: many
cdr3_length: 14
j_call: TRBJ1-6
v_call: TRBV3-1
d_call: .
cdr3_aa: CASSPESNYSPLHF
cdr3_nt: TGTGCCAGCAGCCCGGAAAGCAATTATTCACCCCTCCACTTT

clone_size: many
cdr3_length: 13
j_call: TRBJ2-7
v_call: TRBV6-2/TRBV6-3
d_call: .
cdr3_aa: CASSYSSRYEQYF
cdr3_nt: TGTGCCAGCAGTTACTCTAGTCGCTACGAGCAGTACTTC

clone_size: many
cdr3_length: 14
j_call: TRBJ1-1
v_call: TRBV7-9
d_call: TRBD1
cdr3_aa: CASSWDSHNTEAFF
cdr3_nt: TGTGCCAGCAGCTGGGACAGCCATAACACTGAAGCTTTCTTT

clone_size: .
cdr3_length: 14
j_call: TRBJ1-2
v_call: TRBV6-2/TRBV6-3
d_call: .
cdr3_aa: CASSVEAGYYGYTF
cdr3_nt: TGTGCCAGCAGTGTTGAAGCTGGGTACTATGGCTACACCTTC

clone_size: many
cdr3_length: 12
j_call: TRBJ2-4
v_call: TRBV7-2
d_call: .
cdr3_aa: CASSLSPNIQYF
cdr3_nt: TGTGCCAGCAGCTTAAGCCCCAACATTCAGTACTTC

clone_size: few
cdr3_length: 15
j_call: TRBJ2-2
v_call: TRBV29-1
d_call: TRBD2
cdr3_aa: CSVDASGGVGGELFF
cdr3_nt: TGCAGCGTTGACGCTAGCGGGGGGGTTGGCGGGGAGCTGTTTTTT

clone_size: few
cdr3_length: 14
j_call: TRBJ1-5
v_call: TRBV4-3
d_call: .
cdr3_aa: CASSQDQGNQPQHF
cdr3_nt: TGCGCCAGCAGCCAAGACCAGGGCAATCAGCCCCAGCATTTT

clone_size: many
cdr3_length: 13
j_call: TRBJ1-1
v_call: TRBV28
d_call: TRBD1
cdr3_aa: CASITGGLTEAFF
cdr3_nt: TGTGCCAGCATTACAGGGGGGCTGACTGAAGCTTTCTTT

clone_size: many
cdr3_length: 14
j_call: TRBJ1-2
v_call: TRBV20-1
d_call: TRBD1
cdr3_aa: CSARTGTGLYGYTF
cdr3_nt: TGCAGTGCTAGAACCGGGACAGGGCTCTATGGCTACACCTTC

clone_size: many
cdr3_length: 17
j_call: TRBJ2-7
v_call: TRBV12-3/TRBV12-4
d_call: .
cdr3_aa: CASSLAPTASQSGEQYF
cdr3_nt: TGTGCCAGCAGTTTAGCTCCCACGGCCAGCCAATCGGGGGAGCAGTACTTC

clone_size: many
cdr3_length: 13
j_call: TRBJ2-7
v_call: TRBV5-1
d_call: TRBD1
cdr3_aa: CASRGTGFYEQYF
cdr3_nt: TGCGCCAGCCGGGGGACAGGGTTCTACGAGCAGTACTTC

clone_size: few
cdr3_length: 17
j_call: TRBJ1-4
v_call: TRBV19
d_call: TRBD1
cdr3_aa: CASRLRTGASTNEKLFF
cdr3_nt: TGTGCCAGTAGGCTCCGGACAGGGGCCTCAACTAATGAAAAACTGTTTTTT

clone_size: many
cdr3_length: 14
j_call: TRBJ2-7
v_call: TRBV12-3/TRBV12-4
d_call: .
cdr3_aa: CASSSQGLVGEQYF
cdr3_nt: TGTGCCAGCAGTTCTCAGGGGCTAGTTGGCGAGCAGTACTTC

clone_size: few
cdr3_length: 15
j_call: TRBJ1-6
v_call: TRBV7-9
d_call: .
cdr3_aa: CASRRTREDNSPLHF
cdr3_nt: TGTGCCAGCAGACGGACGCGTGAGGATAATTCACCCCTCCACTTT

clone_size: few
cdr3_length: 19
j_call: TRBJ2-3
v_call: TRBV2
d_call: TRBD2
cdr3_aa: CASRKTGGLAGRSTDTQYF
cdr3_nt: TGTGCCAGCAGAAAAACGGGGGGACTAGCGGGAAGGAGTACAGATACGCAGTATTTT

clone_size: many
cdr3_length: 16
j_call: TRBJ1-2
v_call: TRBV28
d_call: TRBD1
cdr3_aa: CASSLFITGDLYGYTF
cdr3_nt: TGTGCCAGCAGTTTATTCATAACAGGGGACCTCTATGGCTACACCTTC

clone_size: few
cdr3_length: 15
j_call: TRBJ1-1
v_call: TRBV6-4
d_call: .
cdr3_aa: CARGLLLLLNTEAFF
cdr3_nt: TGTGCCAGGGGCCTCCTTCTACTTCTGAACACTGAAGCTTTCTTT

clone_size: few
cdr3_length: 14
j_call: TRBJ2-7
v_call: TRBV29-1
d_call: .
cdr3_aa: CSVSPGRGIGEQYF
cdr3_nt: TGCAGCGTTTCGCCCGGACGGGGAATAGGCGAGCAGTACTTC

clone_size: many
cdr3_length: 17
j_call: TRBJ2-1
v_call: TRBV20-1
d_call: TRBD1
cdr3_aa: CSRPGTGAADSYNEQFF
cdr3_nt: TGCAGTCGTCCCGGGACAGGGGCGGCTGACTCCTACAATGAGCAGTTCTTC

clone_size: many
cdr3_length: 18
j_call: TRBJ1-6
v_call: TRBV6-5
d_call: .
cdr3_aa: CASSYSRATKGYNSPLHF
cdr3_nt: TGTGCCAGCAGTTACTCTAGGGCAACGAAAGGCTATAATTCACCCCTCCACTTT

clone_size: many
cdr3_length: 18
j_call: TRBJ1-5
v_call: TRBV28
d_call: TRBD1
cdr3_aa: CASSLESGGGWGNQPQHF
cdr3_nt: TGTGCCAGCAGTTTAGAGTCAGGGGGCGGTTGGGGCAATCAGCCCCAGCATTTT

clone_size: many
cdr3_length: 14
j_call: TRBJ2-7
v_call: TRBV12-3/TRBV12-4
d_call: TRBD2
cdr3_aa: CASSWGTTWYEQYF
cdr3_nt: TGTGCCAGCAGTTGGGGGACTACCTGGTACGAGCAGTACTTC

clone_size: .
cdr3_length: 16
j_call: TRBJ2-6
v_call: TRBV30
d_call: TRBD1
cdr3_aa: CAWTGQVETGANVLTF
cdr3_nt: TGTGCCTGGACGGGACAGGTTGAAACGGGGGCCAACGTCCTGACTTTC

clone_size: .
cdr3_length: 14
j_call: TRBJ1-4
v_call: TRBV15
d_call: .
cdr3_aa: CATSPRDQNEKLFF
cdr3_nt: TGTGCCACCAGCCCCCGGGACCAAAATGAAAAACTGTTTTTT

clone_size: many
cdr3_length: 14
j_call: TRBJ1-1
v_call: TRBV2
d_call: .
cdr3_aa: CASSEEMGGPEAFF
cdr3_nt: TGTGCCAGCAGTGAGGAGATGGGGGGCCCTGAAGCTTTCTTT

clone_size: .
cdr3_length: 14
j_call: TRBJ1-2
v_call: TRBV6-2/TRBV6-3
d_call: TRBD1
cdr3_aa: CASSAGDRIYGYTF
cdr3_nt: TGTGCCAGCAGTGCCGGGGACAGAATTTATGGCTACACCTTC

clone_size: few
cdr3_length: 15
j_call: TRBJ1-2
v_call: TRBV12-3/TRBV12-4
d_call: .
cdr3_aa: CASGGMVHINYGYTF
cdr3_nt: TGTGCCAGCGGAGGCATGGTACACATAAACTATGGCTACACCTTC

clone_size: many
cdr3_length: 16
j_call: TRBJ2-3
v_call: TRBV5-1
d_call: .
cdr3_aa: CASSLGRGLSTDTQYF
cdr3_nt: TGCGCCAGCAGCTTGGGCCGAGGTCTAAGCACAGATACGCAGTATTTT

clone_size: many
cdr3_length: 13
j_call: TRBJ2-3
v_call: TRBV7-9
d_call: .
cdr3_aa: CASKGSSTDTQYF
cdr3_nt: TGTGCCAGCAAGGGGTCTAGCACAGATACGCAGTATTTT

clone_size: many
cdr3_length: 15
j_call: TRBJ2-3
v_call: TRBV14
d_call: .
cdr3_aa: CASSLLVGMADTQYF
cdr3_nt: TGTGCCAGCAGCCTATTGGTGGGAATGGCAGATACGCAGTATTTT

clone_size: .
cdr3_length: 17
j_call: TRBJ1-2
v_call: TRBV4-2
d_call: .
cdr3_aa: CASSQDLPLISPYGYTF
cdr3_nt: TGTGCCAGCAGCCAAGATCTACCCTTGATTAGCCCGTATGGCTACACCTTC

clone_size: many
cdr3_length: 15
j_call: TRBJ1-1
v_call: TRBV19
d_call: .
cdr3_aa: CASSILNSGGAEAFF
cdr3_nt: TGTGCCAGTAGTATCCTCAACTCGGGGGGAGCTGAAGCTTTCTTT

clone_size: many
cdr3_length: 20
j_call: TRBJ2-6
v_call: TRBV2
d_call: TRBD2
cdr3_aa: CASSERLAGGTRSGANVLTF
cdr3_nt: TGTGCCAGCAGTGAGCGGCTAGCGGGGGGAACACGCTCTGGGGCCAACGTCCTGACTTTC

clone_size: many
cdr3_length: 13
j_call: TRBJ1-1
v_call: TRBV30
d_call: TRBD1
cdr3_aa: CAWNDRGDTEAFF
cdr3_nt: TGTGCCTGGAACGACAGGGGGGACACTGAAGCTTTCTTT

clone_size: .
cdr3_length: 14
j_call: TRBJ2-1
v_call: TRBV10-3
d_call: TRBD1
cdr3_aa: CAISSGTGIPEQFF
cdr3_nt: TGTGCCATCAGTTCCGGGACAGGTATTCCTGAGCAGTTCTTC